The entry that follows covers one T cell receptor (beta chain) sequence. The antigen is unknown. Relative to the germline gene, one junction end is altered; a read error may explain this. The authors ran a second PCR of about 6 to 11 cycles using a sample-barcoded 5' primer and a J-beta primer mix. TCRdb processed the 5' RACE reads anew with MiXCR; each CDR3 protein has one entry. The sample includes 270,000 or so distinct CDR3 sequences, 25% to 30% of them seen just once. This specimen belongs to a study of blood T cells in healthy people across ages. Study observations and caveats: Per million T cells, TCR beta diversity dropped about linearly as age rose.

Total RNA was isolated from each sample in quantities of at least 6 micrograms. The germline V gene has CDR1 LGHDT and CDR2 YNNKEL (reference sequence). This CDR3 has 12 residues. The material sequenced was blood. The clonotype originates from a woman between 70 and 85 years old in good health. V and J are TRBV3-1 and TRBJ2-1; 7 nucleotides match TRBD2. The CDR3 is CASSQDLSGNHF. The CDR3, as DNA: TGTGCCAGCAGCCAAGATTTAAGCGGGAATCACTTC.